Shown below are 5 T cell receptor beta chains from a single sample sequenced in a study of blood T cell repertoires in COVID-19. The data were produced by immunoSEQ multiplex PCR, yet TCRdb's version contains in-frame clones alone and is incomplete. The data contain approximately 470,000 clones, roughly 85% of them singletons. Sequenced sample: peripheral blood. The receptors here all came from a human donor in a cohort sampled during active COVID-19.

As DNA, the CDR3 is TGTGCCAGCAGCTTAGATGCAGGGCGAGGTCAGGAGCAGTACTTC. It encodes CASSLDAGRGQEQYF. This rearrangement joins TRBV11-2 to TRBJ2-7; a possible D gene is TRBD1 (5 bases). CDR1 is SGHAT, CDR2 FQNNGV, per germline. This CDR3 comprises 15 residues. Trimming stripped 0 bases from V and 7 bases from J, with 16 bases between.

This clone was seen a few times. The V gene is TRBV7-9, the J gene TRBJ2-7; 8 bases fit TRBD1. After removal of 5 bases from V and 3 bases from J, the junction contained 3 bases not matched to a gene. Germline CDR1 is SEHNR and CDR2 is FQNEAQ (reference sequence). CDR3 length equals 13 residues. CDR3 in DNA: TGTGCCAGCAGCCCCGGACAGGGCTACGAGCAGTACTTC. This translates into CASSPGQGYEQYF.

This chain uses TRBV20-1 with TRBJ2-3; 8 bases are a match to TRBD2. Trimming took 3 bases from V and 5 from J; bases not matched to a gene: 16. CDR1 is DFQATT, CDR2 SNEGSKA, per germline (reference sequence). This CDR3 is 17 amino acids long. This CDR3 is CSASGGREAGFGDTQYF. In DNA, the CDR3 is TGCAGTGCTAGTGGGGGGCGGGAGGCAGGATTCGGAGATACGCAGTATTTT.

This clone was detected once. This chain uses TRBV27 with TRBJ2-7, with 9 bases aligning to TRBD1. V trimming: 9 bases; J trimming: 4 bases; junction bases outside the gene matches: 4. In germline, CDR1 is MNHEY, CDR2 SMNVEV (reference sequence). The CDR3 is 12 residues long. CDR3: CASRTGEYEQYF. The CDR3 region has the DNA TGTGCCAGTCGGACAGGGGAATACGAGCAGTACTTC.

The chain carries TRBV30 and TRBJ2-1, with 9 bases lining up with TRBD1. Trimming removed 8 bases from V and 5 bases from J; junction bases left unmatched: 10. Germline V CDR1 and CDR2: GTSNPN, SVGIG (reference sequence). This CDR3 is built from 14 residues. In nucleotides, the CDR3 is TGTGCCCGCGAGACAGGGGGACTTCACAATGAGCAGTTCTTC. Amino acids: CARETGGLHNEQFF.